This TCR beta chain was retrieved from a study of a mutant IDH1 vaccine in newly diagnosed glioma. Study in general: It was radiotherapy, temozolomide, or both that patients received previously, with most receiving both. Visit V13 took place at week 47, and visit V12 happened at week 35.

TCRdb's copy holds only in-frame clones and misses some; the assay was immunoSEQ multiplex PCR. Among 26,000 or so clones, around 78% were seen once, and the ten largest hold 31%. The time point is: week 35, safety follow-up. Each dose delivered 300 ug of mutant IDH1 20-mer peptide subcutaneously with imiquimod. About this clone itself: The antigen is unknown.

Source: PBMCs, taken from a glioma patient whose treatment included an IDH1 peptide vaccine. This sequence was found in a man aged 30 to 39 with glioma.

CDR3 amino acids: CASSLRQGAHTGELFF. CDR3 bases: TGTGCCAGCAGCTTGCGGCAGGGGGCACACACCGGGGAGCTGTTTTTT. This chain links TRBV5-6 with TRBJ2-2; 8 nucleotides align to TRBD1. V dropped 1 base and J dropped 3; count of bases not matched to a gene: 5. The V gene's germline CDR1 is SGHDT and CDR2 YYEEEE. The CDR3 is made up of 16 amino acids.